The subject of this entry is one T cell receptor beta chain. These data are taken from a study of technical replicates of blood from a few donors. The data were produced by immunoSEQ multiplex PCR, yet TCRdb's version contains in-frame clones alone and is incomplete. The table shows more than 65,000 clones, with around 97% occurring only once. The sequenced sample was T cells isolated from PBMCs. This TCR was sampled from a human donor in good health.

CDR3 protein: CASSSSSGSYNEQFF. The CDR3 DNA sequence: TGTGCCAGTAGTAGTTCCTCCGGCTCCTACAATGAGCAGTTCTTC. J is TRBJ2-1 and V is TRBV19; D gene ambiguous. Trimming took off 4 bases at V and 0 bases at J, with 10 bases between the two ends. The CDR3 spans 15 residues. CDR1 and CDR2 from the germline V gene are LNHDA and SQIVND (reference sequence). Using reference TRBV19 and TRBJ2-1 for the parts outside the CDR3, the full variable domain is DGGITQSPKYLFRKEGQNVTLSCEQNLNHDAMYWYRQDPGQGLRLIYYSQIVNDFQKGDIAEGYSVSREKKESFPLTVTSAQKNPTAFYLCASSSSSGSYNEQFFGPGTRLTVL.